The TCR beta chain under discussion was sequenced for a study of blood T cell repertoires in COVID-19. The method was immunoSEQ multiplex PCR; TCRdb's version includes in-frame clones alone and lacks a portion of them. Counted here are about 70,000 clones, approximately 90% occurring once; the ten biggest clones make up about 4%. The source material was peripheral blood. The sequence was collected from a man between 65 and 85 years old with active COVID-19.

The CDR3 loop is CASSMAGANVLTF. The DNA for the CDR3 is TGTGCCAGTAGTATGGCCGGGGCCAACGTCCTGACTTTC. This chain joins TRBV19 and TRBJ2-6, with D unresolved. V was trimmed by 3 bases and J by 4 bases, leaving 4 bases between them. This CDR3 is built from 13 residues. The V gene's germline CDR1 is LNHDA and CDR2 SQIVND (reference sequence).